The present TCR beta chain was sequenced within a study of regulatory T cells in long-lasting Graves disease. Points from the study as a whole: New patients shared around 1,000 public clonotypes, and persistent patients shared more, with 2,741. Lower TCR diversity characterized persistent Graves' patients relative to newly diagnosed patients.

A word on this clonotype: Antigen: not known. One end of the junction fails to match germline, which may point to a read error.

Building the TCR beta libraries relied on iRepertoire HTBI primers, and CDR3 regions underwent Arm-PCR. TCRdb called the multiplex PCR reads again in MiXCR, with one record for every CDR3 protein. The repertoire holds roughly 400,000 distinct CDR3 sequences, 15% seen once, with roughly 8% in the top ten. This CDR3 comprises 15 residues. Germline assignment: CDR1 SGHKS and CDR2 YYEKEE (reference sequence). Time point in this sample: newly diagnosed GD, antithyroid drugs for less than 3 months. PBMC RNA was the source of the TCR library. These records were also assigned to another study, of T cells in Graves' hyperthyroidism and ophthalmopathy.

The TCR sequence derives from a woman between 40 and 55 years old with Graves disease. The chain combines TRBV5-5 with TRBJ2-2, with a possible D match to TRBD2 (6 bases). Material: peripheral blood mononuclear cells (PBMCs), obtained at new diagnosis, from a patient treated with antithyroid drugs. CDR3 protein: CASSLERVNTGELLF. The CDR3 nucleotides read TGTGCCAGCAGCTTGGAGCGGGTTAACACCGGGGAGCTGCTTTTT. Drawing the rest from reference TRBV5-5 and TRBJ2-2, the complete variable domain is DAGVTQSPTHLIKTRGQQVTLRCSPISGHKSVSWYQQVLGQGPQFIFQYYEKEERGRGNFPDRFSARQFPNYSSELNVNALLLGDSALYLCASSLERVNTGELLFGEGSRLTVL.